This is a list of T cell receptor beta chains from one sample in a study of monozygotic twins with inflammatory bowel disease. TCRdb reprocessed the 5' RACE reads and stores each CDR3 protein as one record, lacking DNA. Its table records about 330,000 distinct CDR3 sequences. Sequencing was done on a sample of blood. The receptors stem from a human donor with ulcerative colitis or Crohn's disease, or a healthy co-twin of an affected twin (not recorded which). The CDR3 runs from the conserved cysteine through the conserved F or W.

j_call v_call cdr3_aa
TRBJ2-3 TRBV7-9 CASSLIVGSEDTQYF
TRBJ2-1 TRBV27 CASSPGLSLDNEQFF
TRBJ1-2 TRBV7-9 CASTWDRAPDGYTF
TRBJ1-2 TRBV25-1 CASWDSYYGYTF
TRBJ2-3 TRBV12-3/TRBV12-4 CASSLLATSEPSTDTQYF
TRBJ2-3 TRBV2 CASSPWGGLNTDTQYF
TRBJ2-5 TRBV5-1 CASSWEFGSQETQYF
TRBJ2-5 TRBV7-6 CASSLAALGRYF
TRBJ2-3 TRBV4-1 CASSLLAGAFPSADTQYF
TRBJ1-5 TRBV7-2 CASSLGGVGNQPQHF
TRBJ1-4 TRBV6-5 CASSYSSSTANEKLFF
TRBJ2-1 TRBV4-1 CASSQGSGRNGNEQFF
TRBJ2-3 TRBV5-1 CATRSVSGTDTQYF
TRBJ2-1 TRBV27 CASSFRFDAINEQFF
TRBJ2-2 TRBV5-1 CASRGTGVSGYGELFF
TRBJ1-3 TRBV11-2 CASSLDKWRGLGNTIYF
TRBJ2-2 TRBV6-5 CASSYDRSRANTGELIF
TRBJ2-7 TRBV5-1 CASSFWTGISEQYF
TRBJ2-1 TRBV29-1 CSVLRTPENEQFF
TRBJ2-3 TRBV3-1 CASSQDLGEEKWDTQYF
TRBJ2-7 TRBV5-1 CASRFQGGEQYF
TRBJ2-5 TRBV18 CASSPGLAGQTQYF
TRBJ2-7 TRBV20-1 CSARAGDYEQYF
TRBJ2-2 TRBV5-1 CANSSGRTANTGELFF
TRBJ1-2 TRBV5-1 CASSLYRGPSFTF
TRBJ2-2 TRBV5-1 CASSLARSGNTGELFF
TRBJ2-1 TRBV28 CASSSYGLGIGNEQFF
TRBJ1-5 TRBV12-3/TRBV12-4 CASSLVGWDRVTLPQHF
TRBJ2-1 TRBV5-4 CASSRDENEQFF
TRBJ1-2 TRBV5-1 CASSRDGGPNYGYTF
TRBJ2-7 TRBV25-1 CASSLLDRPESYEQYF
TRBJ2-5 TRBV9 CASSVGRQETQYF
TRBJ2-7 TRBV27 CASSLVSTYEQYF
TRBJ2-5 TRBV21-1 CASSKPGLQETQYF